The entry that follows covers one T cell receptor beta chain sequence. This sample stems from a study of cytomegalovirus exposure and HLA in healthy donors. The V gene lost 3 bases and the J gene lost 1 base, with 13 bases spanning the gap. The CDR3 sequence is 15 residues long. Germline CDR1 is SEHNR and CDR2 is FQNEAQ (reference sequence). Profiled with immunoSEQ multiplex PCR; TCRdb holds only in-frame clones, not every one. The repertoire includes some 190,000 clones, roughly 86% of them detected once, and about 1.5% sits in the top ten. This receptor was obtained from a woman aged 18-29 years in good health and CMV-seronegative. The chain carries TRBV7-9 and TRBJ2-7, with D possibly being TRBD1 (6 bases). The material sequenced was PBMCs. CDR3 sequence (DNA): TGTGCCAGCAGCTTCCGACCAGGACAGTCCTACGAGCAGTACTTC. Translating gives CASSFRPGQSYEQYF.